One sample yielded the 31 T cell receptor beta chains listed below, sequenced in a study of neoadjuvant nivolumab and ipilimumab in lung cancer. Sequenced by immunoSEQ multiplex PCR; TCRdb stores in-frame clones only, minus some. The top ten hold 5.5% to 7.5% of the sample, which has some 27,000 clones, over 80% seen once. The starting material was peripheral blood, obtained before neoadjuvant nivolumab, alone or with ipilimumab. The receptors were sampled from an adult with non-small cell lung cancer.

The chain uses TRBV6-5 and TRBJ1-1; D unclear. Germline CDR1 MNHEY, CDR2 SVGAGI. The CDR3 loop spans 11 amino acids. The ends were cut back, 11 bases at V and 1 base at J, with 8 bases in the middle. CDR3 bases: TGTGCCGCTCGAAGGAACACTGAAGCTTTCTTT. Translating it yields CAARRNTEAFF.

The table lists this clone with a count of one. CDR3 bases: TGTGCCAGCAGCCAAGGCTGGGGGGAAAAACTGTTTTTT. It specifies CASSQGWGEKLFF. The rearrangement joins TRBV7-8 to TRBJ1-4, with D perhaps TRBD1 (5 bases). In germline, CDR1 is SGHVS, CDR2 FQNEAQ. The V end lost 5 bases, the J end lost 8 bases, and 12 bases lay between the germline ends. The CDR3 loop spans 13 amino acids.

The chain combines TRBV5-1 with TRBJ2-7; tentative D call: TRBD1 (6 bases). From germline, CDR1 is SGHRS and CDR2 YFSETQ. The CDR3 totals 14 residues. V lost 1 base, J lost 2 bases, and 10 bases lay in between. The CDR3 coding sequence is TGCGCCAGCAGCTTGACCCAGGGGACCTACGAGCAGTACTTC. Amino acid sequence: CASSLTQGTYEQYF.

This clone was observed a single time. V gene TRBV28 combines with J gene TRBJ2-1, with 9 nucleotides matching TRBD2. V dropped 6 bases and J dropped 7; count of bases not matched to a gene: 7. The CDR3 is made up of 14 amino acids. The V gene's germline CDR1 is MDHEN and CDR2 SYDVKM. The CDR3 sequence: CASRRSGGKNEQFF. CDR3 sequence (DNA): TGTGCCAGCAGGCGGAGCGGGGGGAAGAATGAGCAGTTCTTC.

The rearrangement links TRBV15 to TRBJ1-4; 7 bases map to TRBD1. Germline V gene lookup returns CDR1 LNHNV and CDR2 YYDKDF (reference sequence). The CDR3 sequence is 16 residues long. The junction had 9 bases not matched to a gene; V was cut back by 0 bases and J by 8 bases. The CDR3 sequence: CATSRDRQGLGEKLFF. CDR3 coding DNA: TGTGCCACCAGCAGAGATAGACAGGGATTGGGGGAAAAACTGTTTTTT. The variable domain in full, completed from reference TRBV15 and TRBJ1-4, reads DAMVIQNPRYQVTQFGKPVTLSCSQTLNHNVMYWYQQKSSQAPKLLFHYYDKDFNNEADTPDNFQSRRPNTSFCFLDIRSPGLGDTAMYLCATSRDRQGLGEKLFFGSGTQLSVL.

This clone was detected once. The chain links TRBV10-3 to TRBJ2-1, with TRBD1 identical over 7 bases. The CDR3 runs to 14 residues. Germline V lookup: CDR1 ENHRY, CDR2 SYGVKD. The ends lost 9 bases at V and 3 bases at J; junction bases unmatched: 8. The CDR3 here is CAIRQGEVYNEQFF. For the CDR3, the DNA is TGTGCCATTAGACAGGGAGAGGTCTACAATGAGCAGTTCTTC.

V is TRBV11-2 and J is TRBJ2-4; 8 nucleotides agree with TRBD2. V dropped 1 base and J dropped 0; count of bases not matched to a gene: 11. The CDR3 loop spans 19 amino acids. Germline V gives CDR1 SGHAT, CDR2 FQNNGV. As DNA, the CDR3 is TGTGCCAGCAGCTTAGTTGCAGCGGGGGCGCCACGAGCCAAAAACATTCAGTACTTC. Its protein product is CASSLVAAGAPRAKNIQYF.

The chain couples TRBV19 to TRBJ2-1; tentatively, D is TRBD2 (5 bases). The CDR3 has 16 residues. Germline-derived CDR1 and CDR2 are LNHDA and SQIVND (reference sequence). The V gene lost 5 bases and the J gene lost 7 bases, with 21 bases spanning the gap. The CDR3 nucleotides read TGTGCCAGTAGTGCCCCGGGATCTACCCCTGGGAATGAGCAGTTCTTC. It encodes CASSAPGSTPGNEQFF. Drawing the rest from reference TRBV19 and TRBJ2-1, the complete variable domain is DGGITQSPKYLFRKEGQNVTLSCEQNLNHDAMYWYRQDPGQGLRLIYYSQIVNDFQKGDIAEGYSVSREKKESFPLTVTSAQKNPTAFYLCASSAPGSTPGNEQFFGPGTRLTVL.

The gene calls are TRBV7-6 and TRBJ2-5, with 7 bases aligning to TRBD2. Germline trimming cut 1 base from V and 3 bases from J; bases unmatched to any gene: 11. The CDR3 has 17 amino acids. The germline gives CDR1 SGHVS, CDR2 FNYEAQ. The CDR3 region has the DNA TGTGCCAGCAGCTTAGGATCCCACTACGCGGGGGAAGAGACCCAGTACTTC. This sequence encodes CASSLGSHYAGEETQYF.

The V gene is TRBV29-1, the J gene TRBJ1-5; D might be TRBD1 (5 bases). Trimming removed 4 bases at V and 1 base at J, with 11 bases between. CDR1 SQVTM and CDR2 ANQGSEA come from the germline V gene. The CDR3 consists of 14 residues. The CDR3 loop is CSVGDSWSNQPQHF. CDR3 coding DNA: TGCAGCGTTGGAGACAGTTGGAGCAATCAGCCCCAGCATTTT. Complete variable domain (other parts from reference TRBV29-1 and TRBJ1-5): SAVISQKPSRDICQRGTSLTIQCQVDSQVTMMFWYRQQPGQSLTLIATANQGSEATYESGFVIDKFPISRPNLTFSTLTVSNMSPEDSSIYLCSVGDSWSNQPQHFGDGTRLSIL.

The chain joins TRBV7-8 to TRBJ2-3; 11 positions match TRBD1. V lost 5 bases and J lost 4; bases outside the gene matches: 8. The germline CDR1 and CDR2 sequences are SGHVS and FQNEAQ. This CDR3 contains 16 residues. CDR3 in amino acids: CASSLWDRGGSDTQYF. The CDR3 DNA sequence: TGTGCCAGCAGCCTATGGGACAGGGGGGGATCAGATACGCAGTATTTT.

The gene calls are TRBV7-2 and TRBJ2-3; either TRBD1 or TRBD2 may fit D (6 bases each). V was trimmed by 0 bases and J by 6 bases, leaving 10 bases between them. CDR1 is SGHTA and CDR2 is FQGNSA in the germline V gene. CDR3 size: 14 residues. CDR3 protein: CASSLAGGIDTQYF. CDR3 nucleotides: TGTGCCAGCAGCTTAGCGGGGGGCATTGATACGCAGTATTTT.

The rearrangement joins TRBV6-5 to TRBJ2-2; TRBD1 matches 8 bases. Germline V CDR1 and CDR2: MNHEY, SVGAGI. CDR3 length equals 15 residues. V lost 4 bases, J lost 7 bases, and 8 bases stayed unmatched. DNA of the CDR3: TGTGCCAGCAGTTTCCCCCTAGGGACAGGCGGGGAGCTGTTTTTT. It encodes CASSFPLGTGGELFF.

This clone showed up just a few times. The chain joins TRBV14 to TRBJ2-3; D ambiguous. The V gene lost 0 bases and the J gene lost 4 bases, with 8 bases spanning the gap. Germline V gives CDR1 SGHDN, CDR2 FVKESK. This CDR3 is 14 amino acids long. In nucleotides, the CDR3 is TGTGCCAGCAGCCAAGACAGGAGCGCAGATACGCAGTATTTT. Its translation is CASSQDRSADTQYF.

The chain links TRBV7-9 to TRBJ2-2, with a possible D match to TRBD2 (5 bases). The CDR3 has 13 amino acids. From germline, CDR1 is SEHNR and CDR2 FQNEAQ (reference sequence). Trimming took 5 bases from V and 6 from J, leaving 10 bases between them. The CDR3 reads CASSRTGAGELFF. The CDR3 DNA sequence: TGTGCCAGCAGCCGGACCGGGGCCGGGGAGCTGTTTTTT.

The chain couples TRBV7-8 to TRBJ1-5; D unresolved. The V and J ends lost 1 base and 0 bases respectively, with 10 bases between them. The CDR3 length is 16 residues. Per the germline V gene, CDR1 is SGHVS and CDR2 is FQNEAQ. The CDR3 bases are TGTGCCAGCAGCTTAGGGAGTGTTGTTAGCAATCAGCCCCAGCATTTT. This codes for CASSLGSVVSNQPQHF.

This clone was picked up one time. The chain carries TRBV15 and TRBJ2-3; 8 nucleotides line up with TRBD2. The CDR3 is made up of 17 amino acids. V gave up 5 bases and J gave up 0 bases; unmatched junction bases: 10. CDR1 is LNHNV, CDR2 YYDKDF, per germline (reference sequence). CDR3 in DNA: TGTGCCACCAGCCGAATCGAGACTAGCGTTAGCACAGATACGCAGTATTTT. This codes for CATSRIETSVSTDTQYF.

This clone was counted only a few times. The rearrangement links TRBV11-2 to TRBJ1-6; D gene unclear. The CDR3 extends over 16 amino acids. V was trimmed by 5 bases and J by 6 bases, leaving 17 bases between them. Germline lookup yields CDR1 SGHAT and CDR2 FQNNGV. Written as DNA, the CDR3 is TGTGCCAGCAGCGTAGTCGGTGGTTATAGTAATTCACCCCTCCACTTT. This sequence encodes CASSVVGGYSNSPLHF.

This chain links TRBV9 with TRBJ1-2; 11 nucleotides align to TRBD1. The germline V gene has CDR1 SGDLS and CDR2 YYNGEE. V dropped 0 bases and J dropped 5; count of bases not matched to a gene: 3. The length of the CDR3 is 15 residues. The CDR3 reads CASSVGTGGMYGYTF. The CDR3 region has the DNA TGTGCCAGCAGCGTAGGGACAGGGGGCATGTATGGCTACACCTTC.

The chain is built from TRBV2 and TRBJ1-5; a possible D gene is TRBD1 (5 bases). Trimming cost V 7 bases and J 1 base, with 14 bases left between them. The CDR3 is made up of 15 amino acids. CDR1 SNHLY and CDR2 FYNNEI come from the germline V gene. The CDR3 DNA reads TGTGCCAGCACCCCCGCGGGACCGAGCAATCAGCCCCAGCATTTT. Its translation: CASTPAGPSNQPQHF. Based on the CDR3 plus reference TRBV2 and TRBJ1-5, the full variable domain is EPEVTQTPSHQVTQMGQEVILRCVPISNHLYFYWYRQILGQKVEFLVSFYNNEISEKSEIFDDQFSVERPDGSNFTLKIRSTKLEDSAMYFCASTPAGPSNQPQHFGDGTRLSIL.

The chain links TRBV7-8 to TRBJ1-1, with a weak D call TRBD1 (5 bases). Germline V gives CDR1 SGHVS, CDR2 FQNEAQ. V gave up 5 bases and J gave up 6 bases, with 19 bases separating them. CDR3 length: 15 residues. The CDR3 loop is CASSARGGVSAEAFF. In DNA, the CDR3 is TGTGCCAGCAGCGCCCGGGGGGGGGTGAGCGCTGAAGCTTTCTTT.

The chain has TRBV7-2 and TRBJ2-5, with D uncertain. Germline V gives CDR1 SGHTA, CDR2 FQGNSA. V lost 4 bases, J lost 5 bases, and 5 bases lay in between. The CDR3 runs 11 residues. Here the CDR3 reads CASSYRETQYF. The CDR3 DNA is TGTGCCAGCAGCTACCGGGAGACCCAGTACTTC.

The CDR3 loop reads CASSAYRESTNEKLFF. DNA of the CDR3: TGTGCCAGCAGCGCTTACAGGGAATCAACTAATGAAAAACTGTTTTTT. The chain employs TRBV5-6 and TRBJ1-4; perhaps TRBD1 as D (6 bases). This CDR3 region has 16 residues. Germline CDR1 and CDR2: SGHDT and YYEEEE. Trimming left V 4 bases short and J 0 bases short, with 13 bases between. Filled out from reference TRBV5-6 and TRBJ1-4, the complete variable domain reads DAGVTQSPTHLIKTRGQQVTLRCSPKSGHDTVSWYQQALGQGPQFIFQYYEEEERQRGNFPDRFSGHQFPNYSSELNVNALLLGDSALYLCASSAYRESTNEKLFFGSGTQLSVL.

The chain joins TRBV7-9 to TRBJ1-3; D gene uncertain. Trimming stripped 4 bases from V and 3 bases from J, with 10 bases between. CDR3 size: 14 residues. Germline V lookup: CDR1 SEHNR, CDR2 FQNEAQ (reference sequence). The CDR3 sequence: CASSSRWFGNTIYF. The CDR3 nucleotides read TGTGCCAGCAGCTCCCGATGGTTTGGAAACACCATATATTTT. Full variable domain (remainder filled in from reference TRBV7-9 and TRBJ1-3): DTGVSQNPRHKITKRGQNVTFRCDPISEHNRLYWYRQTLGQGPEFLTYFQNEAQLEKSRLLSDRFSAERPKGSFSTLEIQRTEQGDSAMYLCASSSRWFGNTIYFGEGSWLTVV.

The chain uses TRBV11-2 and TRBJ1-1, with 9 bases identical to TRBD1. This CDR3 region has 17 residues. Germline lookup yields CDR1 SGHAT and CDR2 FQNNGV. The ends lost 1 base at V and 7 bases at J; junction bases unmatched: 13. This CDR3 is CASSLGDWDRVSVEAFF. The CDR3 DNA follows: TGTGCCAGCAGCTTAGGAGATTGGGACAGGGTGTCAGTTGAAGCTTTCTTT. The variable domain in full, with the rest retrieved from reference TRBV11-2 and TRBJ1-1, is EAGVAQSPRYKIIEKRQSVAFWCNPISGHATLYWYQQILGQGPKLLIQFQNNGVVDDSQLPKDRFSAERLKGVDSTLKIQPAKLEDSAVYLCASSLGDWDRVSVEAFFGQGTRLTVV.

This rearrangement joins TRBV11-2 to TRBJ2-1, with D perhaps given as TRBD1 or TRBD2 (7 bases each). The CDR3 totals 14 residues. Germline lookup yields CDR1 SGHAT and CDR2 FQNNGV. The V end lost 5 bases, the J end lost 3 bases, and 11 bases lay between the germline ends. CDR3 nucleotides: TGTGCCAGCAGCCAGGGGGACTACTACAATGAGCAGTTCTTC. As protein: CASSQGDYYNEQFF.

The genes are TRBV19 and TRBJ1-6, with TRBD1 identical over 10 bases. CDR3 length: 14 amino acids. Germline CDR1 reads LNHDA; CDR2 reads SQIVND (reference sequence). V gave up 3 bases and J gave up 11 bases; unmatched junction bases: 4. The CDR3 reads CASSIGDRGAPLHF. As DNA, the CDR3 is TGTGCCAGTAGTATCGGGGACAGGGGTGCACCCCTCCACTTT. The whole variable domain, filled in from reference TRBV19 and TRBJ1-6, reads DGGITQSPKYLFRKEGQNVTLSCEQNLNHDAMYWYRQDPGQGLRLIYYSQIVNDFQKGDIAEGYSVSREKKESFPLTVTSAQKNPTAFYLCASSIGDRGAPLHFGNGTRLTVT.

The chain carries TRBV29-1 and TRBJ1-2, with TRBD1 matching 10 bases. With V trimmed by 6 bases and J by 0 bases, 7 bases remained unmatched. CDR1 is SQVTM and CDR2 is ANQGSEA in the germline V gene. CDR3 length: 15 amino acids. CDR3 nucleotides: TGCAGCGTAGTGGGACAGGGGACTACTAACTATGGCTACACCTTC. Its translation is CSVVGQGTTNYGYTF.

In its sample, this clone was seen once. V and J are TRBV4-1 and TRBJ2-7, with 11 bases matching TRBD1. With V trimmed by 1 base and J by 7 bases, 3 bases remained unmatched. The CDR3 is made up of 14 amino acids. Looked up from germline, CDR1 is MGHRA and CDR2 is YSYEKL. The CDR3: CASSQGDRGTEQYF. The DNA of the CDR3 is TGCGCCAGCAGCCAAGGGGACAGGGGGACTGAGCAGTACTTC.

In its sample, this clone was seen a few times. The chain combines TRBV29-1 with TRBJ1-1; TRBD1 aligns across 8 bases. The CDR3 extends over 13 amino acids. The germline V gene has CDR1 SQVTM and CDR2 ANQGSEA. The ends lost 5 bases at V and 6 bases at J; junction bases unmatched: 8. This chain's CDR3 is CSVSRTGSPEAFF. The CDR3 coding sequence is TGCAGCGTTAGTCGGACAGGGAGTCCTGAAGCTTTCTTT.

This chain joins TRBV28 and TRBJ1-1; D is uncertain. The germline gives CDR1 MDHEN, CDR2 SYDVKM. This CDR3 region has 11 residues. Trimming shortened V by 7 bases and J by 6 bases, and 9 bases separated the two germline ends. The CDR3 here is CASISDAEAFF. CDR3 coding DNA: TGTGCCAGCATCTCGGACGCTGAAGCTTTCTTT.